This T cell receptor (beta chain) was documented in a study of monozygotic twins with inflammatory bowel disease. The germline CDR1 and CDR2 sequences are LGHNA and YSLEER. The CDR3 covers 15 residues. cDNA for each sample came from eight separate reactions. TCRdb re-called the 5' RACE reads; every CDR3 protein appears as one record, without DNA. Recorded here are just over 300,000 distinct CDR3 sequences; the top ten clones represent less than 6.5%. This TCR was recovered from a human donor with ulcerative colitis or Crohn's disease, or a healthy co-twin of an affected twin (not recorded which). The sample consisted of blood. This chain joins TRBV4-3 and TRBJ2-7. CDR3 sequence: CASSQFRGGPYEQYF.